The T cell receptor beta chain under discussion was sequenced for a study of shared clonotypes between healthy human individuals. Study results and limitations: Clonotypes shared by all four sorted-subset donors had higher generation probabilities than non-shared clonotypes.

The data were produced by immunoSEQ multiplex PCR, yet TCRdb's version contains in-frame clones alone and is incomplete. Of about 1 million clones in the sample, under 80% were seen once. About this clone: Its matching antigen is unknown.

Sequencing was carried out using memory CD4+ T cells sorted from blood. Subset described: CD45RA-negative fraction. The sequence was collected from a man between 18 and 29 years old in good health.

The CDR3 sequence: CASSGLAGGRNTGELFF. As DNA, the CDR3 is TGTGCCAGCAGCGGACTAGCGGGGGGGAGGAACACCGGGGAGCTGTTTTTT. The chain has TRBV28 and TRBJ2-2; 15 nucleotides align to TRBD2. CDR3 length equals 17 residues. Per the germline V gene, CDR1 is MDHEN and CDR2 is SYDVKM. Trimming at V came to 6 bases and at J to 1 base, leaving 3 bases not matched to a gene. The entire variable domain, with the rest obtained from reference TRBV28 and TRBJ2-2, is as follows: DVKVTQSSRYLVKRTGEKVFLECVQDMDHENMFWYRQDPGLGLRLIYFSYDVKMKEKGDIPEGYSVSREKKERFSLILESASTNQTSMYLCASSGLAGGRNTGELFFGEGSRLTVL.